The 25 T cell receptor beta chains given below trace back to one sample, sequenced in a study of OX40 agonist ivuxolimab in advanced cancers. Assay: immunoSEQ multiplex PCR; the TCRdb copy retains only in-frame clones and omits some. This table holds over 95,000 clones, 95% to 96% found once. Source: CD4+ or CD8+ T cells sorted from blood, taken in a trial of the OX40 agonist ivuxolimab. These receptors all come from an adult with an advanced solid tumor such as melanoma, head and neck, liver or kidney cancer.

The chain joins TRBV27 to TRBJ2-1; D unresolved. Per germline, CDR1 MNHEY and CDR2 SMNVEV (reference sequence). The CDR3 has 15 amino acids. Trimming cost V 1 base and J 4 bases, with 11 bases left between them. This CDR3 is CASSLWPPGYNEQFF. DNA of the CDR3: TGTGCCAGCAGTTTATGGCCCCCCGGATACAATGAGCAGTTCTTC.

This rearrangement joins TRBV4-1 to TRBJ2-7; no definite D call. The CDR3 consists of 14 residues. Germline V gives CDR1 MGHRA, CDR2 YSYEKL. Trimming stripped 0 bases from V and 4 bases from J, with 10 bases between. The CDR3: CASSQDWGSYEQYF. CDR3 nucleotides: TGCGCCAGCAGCCAAGATTGGGGATCTTACGAGCAGTACTTC.

Turning to this clone: The identical CDR3 is also encoded by other nucleotide sequences in the sample. The chain recombines TRBV19 with TRBJ2-1, with no clear D. The CDR3 runs to 11 residues. Germline assignment: CDR1 LNHDA and CDR2 SQIVND (reference sequence). V lost 4 bases to trimming and J lost 7 bases, with 5 bases between them. CDR3 loop: CASSKGNEQFF. CDR3 coding DNA: TGTGCCAGTAGTAAAGGGAATGAGCAGTTCTTC.

The count of this clone is one. V usage is TRBV5-6 and J usage is TRBJ1-1; a weak D match, TRBD1 (6 bases). Germline CDR1 reads SGHDT; CDR2 reads YYEEEE. The length of the CDR3 is 12 residues. Deletions cut 1 base from V and 10 bases from J, with 11 bases between. This chain's CDR3 is CASSLNRDVAFF. CDR3 nucleotides: TGTGCCAGCAGCTTGAACAGGGACGTAGCTTTCTTT. The variable domain in full, with the rest retrieved from reference TRBV5-6 and TRBJ1-1, is DAGVTQSPTHLIKTRGQQVTLRCSPKSGHDTVSWYQQALGQGPQFIFQYYEEEERQRGNFPDRFSGHQFPNYSSELNVNALLLGDSALYLCASSLNRDVAFFGQGTRLTVV.

This clone was recorded once. Other nucleotide sequences in the sample specify the same CDR3. This sequence joins TRBV27 and TRBJ2-1; no clear D gene. The CDR3 spans 13 residues. V dropped 5 bases and J dropped 4 bases, with 9 bases sitting between them. CDR1 is MNHEY, CDR2 SMNVEV, per germline (reference sequence). Written as DNA, the CDR3 is TGTGCCAGCAGTGTGGGGTCGTACAATGAGCAGTTCTTC. Amino acids: CASSVGSYNEQFF.

The V and J genes are TRBV7-8 and TRBJ2-3; D is possibly TRBD2 (6 bases). The CDR3 sequence is 13 residues long. CDR1 is SGHVS, CDR2 FQNEAQ, per germline. With 6 bases removed from V and 4 bases from J, the gap between germline ends came to 11 bases. CDR3 amino acids: CASRAGSSDTQYF. The DNA of the CDR3 is TGTGCCAGCAGGGCCGGGAGCTCAGATACGCAGTATTTT.

The J gene is TRBJ2-2, the V gene TRBV5-4; TRBD1 is a possible D gene (6 bases). This CDR3 contains 13 residues. V was shortened by 5 bases and J by 6 bases, with 11 bases between the two germline ends. Germline loops: CDR1 SGHNT, CDR2 YYREEE (reference sequence). DNA for the CDR3: TGTGCCAGCAGTTACAGGGATGCCGGGGAGCTGTTTTTT. Translated: CASSYRDAGELFF.

The V gene is TRBV7-9, the J gene TRBJ2-7; TRBD1 matches 7 bases. V gave up 6 bases and J gave up 3 bases; unmatched junction bases: 8. CDR3 length: 14 residues. Germline CDR1 is SEHNR and CDR2 is FQNEAQ (reference sequence). Here the CDR3 reads CASSLPGQSYEQYF. The CDR3 DNA follows: TGTGCCAGCAGTTTACCGGGACAGAGCTACGAGCAGTACTTC.

As to this clone: Different DNA sequences within this sample yield the same CDR3. The chain combines TRBV19 with TRBJ1-1; no clear D. The V end lost 6 bases, the J end lost 1 base, and 6 bases lay between the germline ends. The CDR3 loop spans 12 amino acids. Germline lookup yields CDR1 LNHDA and CDR2 SQIVND (reference sequence). The DNA for the CDR3 is TGTGCCAGTAGCTCGGGGAACACTGAAGCTTTCTTT. Translation: CASSSGNTEAFF.

The chain combines TRBV4-1 with TRBJ2-3; 9 positions match TRBD1. The CDR3 spans 16 residues. The ends lost 0 bases at V and 1 base at J; junction bases unmatched: 2. Germline V gene sequence: CDR1 MGHRA, CDR2 YSYEKL. CDR3 region: CASSQDGDRGTDTQYF. The CDR3 nucleotides read TGCGCCAGCAGCCAAGATGGGGACAGGGGCACAGATACGCAGTATTTT.

The chain carries TRBV5-1 and TRBJ1-4; D is uncertain. This CDR3 has 13 residues. The germline V gene encodes CDR1 SGHRS and CDR2 YFSETQ. The V end was cut by 0 bases, the J end by 8 bases, with 8 bases between. The CDR3 DNA reads as TGCGCCAGCAGCTTGGCACAAGTCGAAAAACTGTTTTTT. Its translation is CASSLAQVEKLFF.

This sequence joins TRBV6-5 and TRBJ2-7, with 8 bases that match TRBD2. Germline CDR1 reads MNHEY; CDR2 reads SVGAGI. This CDR3 has 15 amino acids. With 7 bases clipped from V and 2 bases from J, the junction kept 10 bases outside the gene matches. This CDR3 is CASNPSGGGPYEQYF. As DNA, the CDR3 is TGTGCCAGCAACCCCAGCGGGGGAGGCCCCTACGAGCAGTACTTC.

The chain has TRBV7-6 and TRBJ2-3, with D uncertain. V gave up 5 bases and J gave up 2 bases, with 11 bases separating them. The CDR3 sequence is 14 residues long. The germline V gene has CDR1 SGHVS and CDR2 FNYEAQ. This chain's CDR3 is CASSTLTSTDTQYF. CDR3 bases: TGTGCCAGCAGCACCCTCACCTCCACAGATACGCAGTATTTT.

The chain has TRBV19 and TRBJ1-2; TRBD1 is a possible D gene (6 bases). Deletions cut 8 bases from V and 7 bases from J, with 17 bases between. Germline loops: CDR1 LNHDA, CDR2 SQIVND (reference sequence). This CDR3 has 13 amino acids. Written as DNA, the CDR3 is TGTGCCAGTCACGGCGGGGGCCAGCGTGGCTACACCTTC. Translated: CASHGGGQRGYTF.

With respect to this clone: Other nucleotide sequences from this sample produce the same CDR3. This chain links TRBV9 with TRBJ1-1; possible D gene TRBD1, 5 bases. V lost 2 bases to trimming and J lost 8 bases, with 10 bases between them. Per the germline V gene, CDR1 is SGDLS and CDR2 is YYNGEE. The CDR3 loop spans 12 amino acids. CDR3: CASSVVEGEAFF. The CDR3 DNA follows: TGTGCCAGCAGCGTCGTTGAGGGGGAAGCTTTCTTT. The full variable domain, in which reference TRBV9 and TRBJ1-1 provide the parts outside the CDR3, is DSGVTQTPKHLITATGQRVTLRCSPRSGDLSVYWYQQSLDQGLQFLIQYYNGEERAKGNILERFSAQQFPDLHSELNLSSLELGDSALYFCASSVVEGEAFFGQGTRLTVV.

This clone was seen a single time. The V and J genes are TRBV9 and TRBJ1-5, with 7 bases identical to TRBD1. Trimming removed 4 bases from V and 4 bases from J; junction bases left unmatched: 5. CDR1 is SGDLS, CDR2 YYNGEE, per germline. This CDR3 has 14 amino acids. CDR3 residues: CASSLGQWNQPQHF. The CDR3 coding sequence is TGTGCCAGCAGCTTGGGACAGTGGAATCAGCCCCAGCATTTT.

This clone was counted a single time. The chain recombines TRBV5-6 with TRBJ1-2, with a tentative D call TRBD1 (6 bases). CDR1 is SGHDT and CDR2 is YYEEEE in the germline V gene. CDR3 size: 15 residues. Trimming removed 5 bases at V and 0 bases at J, with 14 bases between. The CDR3 sequence: CASSSETGPNYGYTF. DNA for the CDR3: TGTGCCAGCAGTTCCGAGACAGGACCTAACTATGGCTACACCTTC.

The chain employs TRBV7-9 and TRBJ1-4; D call uncertain. From germline, CDR1 is SEHNR and CDR2 FQNEAQ (reference sequence). This CDR3 has 16 amino acids. V was pared by 0 bases and J by 8 bases, with 16 bases between. CDR3 nucleotides: TGTGCCAGCAGCTTAGCTCTGGAGGCCGGCGGCGAAAAACTGTTTTTT. Translating gives CASSLALEAGGEKLFF.

The CDR3 region is CSVDSRGNYGYTF. CDR3 in DNA: TGCAGCGTTGACAGTAGGGGAAACTATGGCTACACCTTC. This chain uses TRBV29-1 with TRBJ1-2; weak D call: TRBD1 (5 bases). The CDR3 has 13 amino acids. Per the germline V gene, CDR1 is SQVTM and CDR2 is ANQGSEA. The V end was cut by 3 bases, the J end by 2 bases, with 10 bases between.

This sequence joins TRBV19 and TRBJ2-1, with D maybe TRBD2 (7 bases). The ends were cut back, 3 bases at V and 5 bases at J, with 20 bases in the middle. The germline V gene encodes CDR1 LNHDA and CDR2 SQIVND (reference sequence). This CDR3 has 17 amino acids. CDR3 in amino acids: CASSIGFAGAVNNEQFF. The CDR3 region has the DNA TGTGCCAGTAGTATCGGCTTTGCGGGGGCGGTTAACAATGAGCAGTTCTTC.

The V call is TRBV27, the J call TRBJ1-1, with TRBD1 as a possible D gene (5 bases). Germline V gene sequence: CDR1 MNHEY, CDR2 SMNVEV (reference sequence). The V gene lost 4 bases and the J gene lost 7 bases, with 10 bases spanning the gap. The CDR3 has 12 amino acids. CDR3 in DNA: TGTGCCAGCAGTTCAACCGGGGGTGAAGCTTTCTTT. As protein: CASSSTGGEAFF.

The genes are TRBV6-5 and TRBJ1-2; D remains unclear. The CDR3 contains 13 residues. CDR1 is MNHEY, CDR2 SVGAGI, per germline. In DNA, the CDR3 is TGTGCGAACCGGCCAGCGGGGAACTATGGCTACACCTTC. Protein product: CANRPAGNYGYTF.

This clone has only one observation. This rearrangement joins TRBV11-1 to TRBJ2-3; D gene ambiguous. The CDR3 spans 17 residues. From germline, CDR1 is SGHAT and CDR2 FQDESV (reference sequence). Trimming removed 5 bases from V and 2 bases from J, with 20 bases in between. The CDR3 here is CASSTWAGYTNTDTQYF. The DNA for the CDR3 is TGTGCCAGCAGCACCTGGGCCGGCTACACGAACACAGATACGCAGTATTTT.

This chain uses TRBV6-4 with TRBJ1-4, with D perhaps TRBD1 (6 bases). Germline-derived CDR1 and CDR2 are MRHNA and SNTAGT. V lost 6 bases and J 8 bases, leaving 16 bases between the germline ends. CDR3 size: 14 residues. The CDR3 nucleotides read TGTGCCAGCAGGGTAGTTGGGGGCCAGGAAAAACTGTTTTTT. It encodes CASRVVGGQEKLFF.

This chain links TRBV4-1 with TRBJ2-2, with D perhaps matching TRBD2 (6 bases). CDR3 length equals 16 residues. Germline-derived CDR1 and CDR2 are MGHRA and YSYEKL. Trimming cost V 3 bases and J 1 base, with 12 bases left between them. The CDR3 here is CASSHPGAGNTGELFF. DNA of the CDR3: TGCGCCAGCAGCCATCCAGGAGCGGGGAACACCGGGGAGCTGTTTTTT.